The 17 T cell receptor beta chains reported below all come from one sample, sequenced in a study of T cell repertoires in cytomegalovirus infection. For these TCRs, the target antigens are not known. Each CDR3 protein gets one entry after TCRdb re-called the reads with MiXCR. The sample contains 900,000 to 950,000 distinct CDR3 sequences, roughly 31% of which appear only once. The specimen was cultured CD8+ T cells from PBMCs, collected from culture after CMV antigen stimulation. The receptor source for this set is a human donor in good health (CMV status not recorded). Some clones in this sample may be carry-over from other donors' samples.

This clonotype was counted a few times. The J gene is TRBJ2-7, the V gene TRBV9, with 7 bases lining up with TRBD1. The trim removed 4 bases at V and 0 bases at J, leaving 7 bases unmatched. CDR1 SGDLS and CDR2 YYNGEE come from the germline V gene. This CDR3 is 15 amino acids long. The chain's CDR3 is CASSPRTGFSYEQYF. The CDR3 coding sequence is TGTGCCAGCAGCCCTCGGACAGGCTTCTCCTACGAGCAGTACTTC.

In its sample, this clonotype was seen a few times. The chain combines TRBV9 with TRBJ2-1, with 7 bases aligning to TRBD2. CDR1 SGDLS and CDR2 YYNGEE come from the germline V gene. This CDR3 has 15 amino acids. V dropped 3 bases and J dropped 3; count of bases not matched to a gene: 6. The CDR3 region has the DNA TGTGCCAGCAGCGGGACTAGTACACTCTACAATGAGCAGTTCTTC. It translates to CASSGTSTLYNEQFF.

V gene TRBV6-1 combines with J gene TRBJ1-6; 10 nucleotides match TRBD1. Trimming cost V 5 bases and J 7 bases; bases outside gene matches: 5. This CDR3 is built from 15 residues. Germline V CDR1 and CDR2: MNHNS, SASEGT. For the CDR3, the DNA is TGTGCCAGCAGTTCTGCGGGACAGGGGAATTCACCCCTCCACTTT. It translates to CASSSAGQGNSPLHF.

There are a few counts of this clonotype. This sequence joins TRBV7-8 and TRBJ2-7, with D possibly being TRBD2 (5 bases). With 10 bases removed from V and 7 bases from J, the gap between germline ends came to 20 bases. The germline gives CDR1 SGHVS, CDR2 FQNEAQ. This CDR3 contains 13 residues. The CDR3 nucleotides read TGTGCCACCTACGGACCGAGGGCGGGTGAGCAGTACGTC. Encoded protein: CATYGPRAGEQYV.

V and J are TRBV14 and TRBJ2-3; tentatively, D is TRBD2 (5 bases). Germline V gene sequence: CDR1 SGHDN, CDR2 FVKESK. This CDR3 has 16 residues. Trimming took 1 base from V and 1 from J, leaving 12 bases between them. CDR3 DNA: TGTGCCAGCAGCCAAGTGATAGGGAGAGGCACAGATACGCAGTATTTT. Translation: CASSQVIGRGTDTQYF.

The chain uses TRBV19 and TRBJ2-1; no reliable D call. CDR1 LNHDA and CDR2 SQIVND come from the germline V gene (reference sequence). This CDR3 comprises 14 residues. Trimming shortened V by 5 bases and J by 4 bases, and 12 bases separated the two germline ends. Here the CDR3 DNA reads TGTGCCAGTAGTTTCCCGGGTGAATACAATGAGCAGTTCTTC. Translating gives CASSFPGEYNEQFF.

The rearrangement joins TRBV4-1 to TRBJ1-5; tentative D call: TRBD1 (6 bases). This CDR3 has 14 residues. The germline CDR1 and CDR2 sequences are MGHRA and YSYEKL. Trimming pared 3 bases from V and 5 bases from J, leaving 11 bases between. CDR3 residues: CASSQQQGDQPQHF. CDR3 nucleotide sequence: TGCGCCAGCAGCCAGCAACAGGGAGATCAGCCCCAGCATTTT.

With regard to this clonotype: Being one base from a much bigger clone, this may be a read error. Here the CDR3 reads CASSSAGEGHGCTF. CDR3 DNA sequence: TGTGCCAGCAGCTCCGCGGGGGAGGGGCATGGCTGCACCTTC. The gene calls are TRBV7-2 and TRBJ1-2, with a tentative D call TRBD1 (5 bases). The CDR3 has 14 residues. CDR1 and CDR2 (germline): SGHTA, FQGNSA.

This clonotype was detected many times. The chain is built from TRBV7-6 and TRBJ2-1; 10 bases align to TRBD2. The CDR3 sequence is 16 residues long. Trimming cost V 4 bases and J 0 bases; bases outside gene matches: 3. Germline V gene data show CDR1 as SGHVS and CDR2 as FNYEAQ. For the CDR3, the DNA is TGTGCCAGCAGCTCCCTAGCGGGGGCCTCCTACAATGAGCAGTTCTTC. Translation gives CASSSLAGASYNEQFF.

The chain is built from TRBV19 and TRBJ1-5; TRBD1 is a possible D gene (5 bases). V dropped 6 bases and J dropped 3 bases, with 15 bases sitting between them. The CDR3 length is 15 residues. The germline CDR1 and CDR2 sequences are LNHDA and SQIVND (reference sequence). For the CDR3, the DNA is TGTGCCAGTAGCTCCCAACAGGACCTCAATCAGCCCCAGCATTTT. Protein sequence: CASSSQQDLNQPQHF.

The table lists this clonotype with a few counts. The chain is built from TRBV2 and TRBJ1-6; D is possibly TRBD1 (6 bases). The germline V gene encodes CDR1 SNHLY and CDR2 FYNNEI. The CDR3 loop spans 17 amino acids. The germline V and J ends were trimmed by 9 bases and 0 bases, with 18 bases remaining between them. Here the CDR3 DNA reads TGTGCCAGACAGTGGACAGAGTGGAGCTCCTATAATTCACCCCTCCACTTT. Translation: CARQWTEWSSYNSPLHF. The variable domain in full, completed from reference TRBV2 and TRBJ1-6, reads EPEVTQTPSHQVTQMGQEVILRCVPISNHLYFYWYRQILGQKVEFLVSFYNNEISEKSEIFDDQFSVERPDGSNFTLKIRSTKLEDSAMYFCARQWTEWSSYNSPLHFGNGTRLTVT.

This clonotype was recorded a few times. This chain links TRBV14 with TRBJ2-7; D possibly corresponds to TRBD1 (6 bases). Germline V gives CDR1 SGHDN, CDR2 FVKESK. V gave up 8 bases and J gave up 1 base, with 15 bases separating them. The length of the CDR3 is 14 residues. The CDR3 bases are TGTGCCAGCCCCTTTAAAGGACAGTCCTACGAGCAGTACGTC. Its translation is CASPFKGQSYEQYV.

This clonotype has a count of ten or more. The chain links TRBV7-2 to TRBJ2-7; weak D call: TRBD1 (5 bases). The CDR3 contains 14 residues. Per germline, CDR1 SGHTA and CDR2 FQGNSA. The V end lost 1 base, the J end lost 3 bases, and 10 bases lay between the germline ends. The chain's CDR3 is CASSLDPGFYEQYF. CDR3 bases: TGTGCCAGCAGCTTAGACCCAGGGTTCTACGAGCAGTACTTC. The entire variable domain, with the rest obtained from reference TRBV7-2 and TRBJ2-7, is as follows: GAGVSQSPSNKVTEKGKDVELRCDPISGHTALYWYRQSLGQGLEFLIYFQGNSAPDKSGLPSDRFSAERTGGSVSTLTIQRTQQEDSAVYLCASSLDPGFYEQYFGPGTRLTVT.

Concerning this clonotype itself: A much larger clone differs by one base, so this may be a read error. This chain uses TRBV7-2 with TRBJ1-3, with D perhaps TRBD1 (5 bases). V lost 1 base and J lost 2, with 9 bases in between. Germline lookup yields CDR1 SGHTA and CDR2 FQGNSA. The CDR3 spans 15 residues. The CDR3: CASSLVDMPGNTIYF. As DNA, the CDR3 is TGTGCCAGCAGCTTAGTGGACATGCCTGGAAACACCATATATTTT.

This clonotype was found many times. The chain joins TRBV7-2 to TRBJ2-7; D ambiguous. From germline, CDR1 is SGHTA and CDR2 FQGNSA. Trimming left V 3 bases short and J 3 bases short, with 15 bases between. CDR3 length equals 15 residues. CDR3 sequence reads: CASSLETNLYYEQYV. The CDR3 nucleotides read TGTGCCAGCAGCTTGGAGACAAACCTCTACTACGAGCAGTACGTC.

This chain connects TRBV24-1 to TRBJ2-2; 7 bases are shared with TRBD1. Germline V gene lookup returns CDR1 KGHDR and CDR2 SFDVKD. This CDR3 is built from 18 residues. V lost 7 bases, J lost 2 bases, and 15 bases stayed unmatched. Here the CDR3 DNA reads TGTGCCACCAGAATGACAGGGCCCAGTACCTTTAACACCGGGGAGCTGTTTTTT. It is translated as CATRMTGPSTFNTGELFF.

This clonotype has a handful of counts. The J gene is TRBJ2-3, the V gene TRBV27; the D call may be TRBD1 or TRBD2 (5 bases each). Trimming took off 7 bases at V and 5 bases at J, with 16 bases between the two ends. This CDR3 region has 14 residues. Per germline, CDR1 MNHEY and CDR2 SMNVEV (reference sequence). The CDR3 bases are TGTGCCAGCACCCTGGTGGGGGAAGGAGATACGCAGTATTTT. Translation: CASTLVGEGDTQYF.